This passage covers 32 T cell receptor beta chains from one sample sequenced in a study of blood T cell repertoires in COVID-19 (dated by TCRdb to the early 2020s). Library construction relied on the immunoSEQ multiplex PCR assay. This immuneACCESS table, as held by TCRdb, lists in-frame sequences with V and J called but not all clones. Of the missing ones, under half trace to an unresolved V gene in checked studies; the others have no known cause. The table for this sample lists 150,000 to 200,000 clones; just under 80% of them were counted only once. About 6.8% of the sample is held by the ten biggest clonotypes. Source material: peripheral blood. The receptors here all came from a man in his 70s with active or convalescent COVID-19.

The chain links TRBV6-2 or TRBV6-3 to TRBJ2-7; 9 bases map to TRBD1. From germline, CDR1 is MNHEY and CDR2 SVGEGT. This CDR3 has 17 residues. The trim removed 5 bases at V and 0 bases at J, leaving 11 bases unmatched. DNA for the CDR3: TGTGCCAGCAGTCGGGGACAGGGAAGCTTGAGCTCCTACGAGCAGTACTTC. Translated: CASSRGQGSLSSYEQYF.

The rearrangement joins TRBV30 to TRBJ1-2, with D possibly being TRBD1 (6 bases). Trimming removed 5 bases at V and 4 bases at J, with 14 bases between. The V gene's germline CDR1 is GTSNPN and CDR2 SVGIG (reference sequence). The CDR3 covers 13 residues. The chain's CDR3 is CAWDEGGGYGYTF. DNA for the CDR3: TGTGCCTGGGACGAAGGGGGGGGCTATGGCTACACCTTC.

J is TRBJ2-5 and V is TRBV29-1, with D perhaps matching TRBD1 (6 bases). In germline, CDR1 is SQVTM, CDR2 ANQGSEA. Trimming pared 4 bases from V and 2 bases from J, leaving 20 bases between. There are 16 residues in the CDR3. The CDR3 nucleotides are TGCAGCGTTGGGGGTATGATTGGACAGCTTCAAGAGACCCAGTACTTC. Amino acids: CSVGGMIGQLQETQYF.

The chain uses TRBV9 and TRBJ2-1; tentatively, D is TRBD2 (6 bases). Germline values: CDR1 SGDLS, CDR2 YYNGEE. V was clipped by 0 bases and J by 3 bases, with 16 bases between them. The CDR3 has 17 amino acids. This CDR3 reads CASSVATGGSGYNEQFF. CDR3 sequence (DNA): TGTGCCAGCAGCGTAGCTACTGGGGGGAGCGGCTACAATGAGCAGTTCTTC.

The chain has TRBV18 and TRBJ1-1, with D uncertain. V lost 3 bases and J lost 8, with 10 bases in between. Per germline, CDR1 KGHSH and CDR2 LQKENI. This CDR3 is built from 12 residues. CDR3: CASSPTDSEAFF. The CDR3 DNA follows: TGTGCCAGCTCACCGACCGACTCCGAAGCTTTCTTT.

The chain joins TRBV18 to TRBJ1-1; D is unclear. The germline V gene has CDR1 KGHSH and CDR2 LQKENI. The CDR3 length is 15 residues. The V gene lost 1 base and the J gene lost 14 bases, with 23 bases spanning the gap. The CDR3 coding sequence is TGTGCCAGCTCACCACTGGGCACTGAAGCTTTCGAATGGTTCTTT. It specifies CASSPLGTEAFEWFF.

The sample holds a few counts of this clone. The CDR3, as DNA: TGTGCCAGCAGGGCTGTTAGCGGGAGTCAGTACGAGCAGTACTTC. Translating gives CASRAVSGSQYEQYF. V usage is TRBV7-2 and J usage is TRBJ2-7; 9 bases are a match to TRBD2. V lost 6 bases to trimming and J lost 4 bases; unmatched junction nucleotides: 10. This CDR3 is built from 15 residues. Germline V lookup: CDR1 SGHTA, CDR2 FQGNSA. Drawing the rest from reference TRBV7-2 and TRBJ2-7, the complete variable domain is GAGVSQSPSNKVTEKGKDVELRCDPISGHTALYWYRQSLGQGLEFLIYFQGNSAPDKSGLPSDRFSAERTGGSVSTLTIQRTQQEDSAVYLCASRAVSGSQYEQYFGPGTRLTVT.

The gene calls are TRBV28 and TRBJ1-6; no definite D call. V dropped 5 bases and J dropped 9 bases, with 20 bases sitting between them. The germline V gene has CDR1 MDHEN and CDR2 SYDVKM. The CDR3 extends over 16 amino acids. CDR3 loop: CASSPPPGSEGSPLHF. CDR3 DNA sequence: TGTGCCAGCAGTCCCCCCCCAGGTAGCGAGGGTTCACCCCTCCACTTT.

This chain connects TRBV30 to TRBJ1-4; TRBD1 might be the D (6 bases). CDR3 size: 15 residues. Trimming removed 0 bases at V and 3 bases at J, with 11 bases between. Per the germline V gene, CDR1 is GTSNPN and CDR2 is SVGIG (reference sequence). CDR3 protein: CAWSVGHRANEKLFF. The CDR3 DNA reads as TGTGCCTGGAGTGTAGGTCACAGGGCTAATGAAAAACTGTTTTTT.

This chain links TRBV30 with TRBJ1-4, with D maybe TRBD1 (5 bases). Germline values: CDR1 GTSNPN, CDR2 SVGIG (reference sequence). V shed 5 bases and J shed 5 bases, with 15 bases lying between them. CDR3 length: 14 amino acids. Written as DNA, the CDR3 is TGTGCCTGGCGCTCCGGGACTGTAAATGAAAAACTGTTTTTT. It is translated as CAWRSGTVNEKLFF.

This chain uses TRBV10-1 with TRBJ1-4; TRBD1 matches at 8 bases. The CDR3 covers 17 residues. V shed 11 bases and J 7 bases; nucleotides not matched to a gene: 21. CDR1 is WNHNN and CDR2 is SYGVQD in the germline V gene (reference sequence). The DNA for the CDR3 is TGCGCCGGGGACCAGGGGGCCAACCCTGGGGGGGGTGAAAAACTGTTTTTT. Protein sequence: CAGDQGANPGGGEKLFF.

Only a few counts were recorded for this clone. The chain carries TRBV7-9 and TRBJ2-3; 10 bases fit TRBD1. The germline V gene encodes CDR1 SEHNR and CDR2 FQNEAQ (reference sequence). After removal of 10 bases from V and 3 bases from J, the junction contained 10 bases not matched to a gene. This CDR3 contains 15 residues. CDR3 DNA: TGTGCCACCCCCTCCGGGACAGGGGATACAGATACGCAGTATTTT. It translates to CATPSGTGDTDTQYF.

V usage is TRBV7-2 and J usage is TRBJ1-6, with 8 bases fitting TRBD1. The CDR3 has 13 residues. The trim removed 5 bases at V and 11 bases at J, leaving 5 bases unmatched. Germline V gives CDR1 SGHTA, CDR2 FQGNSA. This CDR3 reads CASSTGQGTPLHF. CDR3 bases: TGTGCCAGCAGCACCGGACAGGGAACACCCCTCCACTTT.

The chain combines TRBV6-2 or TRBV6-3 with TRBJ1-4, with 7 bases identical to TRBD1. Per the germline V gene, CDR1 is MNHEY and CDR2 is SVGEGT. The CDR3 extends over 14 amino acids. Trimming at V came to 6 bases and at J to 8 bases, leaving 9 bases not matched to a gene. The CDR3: CASSRDSTAEKLFF. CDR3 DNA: TGTGCCAGCAGCCGGGACAGTACCGCCGAAAAACTGTTTTTT.

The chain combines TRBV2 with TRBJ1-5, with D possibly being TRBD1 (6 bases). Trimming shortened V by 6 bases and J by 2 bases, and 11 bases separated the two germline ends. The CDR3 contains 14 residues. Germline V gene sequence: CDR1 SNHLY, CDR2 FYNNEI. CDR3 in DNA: TGTGCCAGCAGCGATCGGACAGGCAATCAGCCCCAGCATTTT. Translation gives CASSDRTGNQPQHF.

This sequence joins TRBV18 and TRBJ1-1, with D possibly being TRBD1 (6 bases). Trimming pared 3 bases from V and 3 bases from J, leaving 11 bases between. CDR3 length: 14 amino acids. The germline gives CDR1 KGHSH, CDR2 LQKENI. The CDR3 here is CASSPEGGYTEAFF. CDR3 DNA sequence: TGTGCCAGCTCACCGGAAGGGGGATACACTGAAGCTTTCTTT. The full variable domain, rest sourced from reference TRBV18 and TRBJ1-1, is NAGVMQNPRHLVRRRGQEARLRCSPMKGHSHVYWYRQLPEEGLKFMVYLQKENIIDESGMPKERFSAEFPKEGPSILRIQQVVRGDSAAYFCASSPEGGYTEAFFGQGTRLTVV.

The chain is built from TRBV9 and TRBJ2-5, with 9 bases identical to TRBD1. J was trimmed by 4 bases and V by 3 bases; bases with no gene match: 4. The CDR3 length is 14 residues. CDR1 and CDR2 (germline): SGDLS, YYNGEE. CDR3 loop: CASSAGTGRETQYF. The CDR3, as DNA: TGTGCCAGCAGCGCCGGGACAGGGAGAGAGACCCAGTACTTC.

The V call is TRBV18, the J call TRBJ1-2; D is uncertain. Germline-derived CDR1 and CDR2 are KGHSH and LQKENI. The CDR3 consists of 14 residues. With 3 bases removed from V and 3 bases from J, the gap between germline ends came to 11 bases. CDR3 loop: CASSPVGQDYGYTF. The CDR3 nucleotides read TGTGCCAGCTCACCTGTCGGTCAAGACTATGGCTACACCTTC. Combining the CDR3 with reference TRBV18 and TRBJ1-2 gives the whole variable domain NAGVMQNPRHLVRRRGQEARLRCSPMKGHSHVYWYRQLPEEGLKFMVYLQKENIIDESGMPKERFSAEFPKEGPSILRIQQVVRGDSAAYFCASSPVGQDYGYTFGSGTRLTVV.

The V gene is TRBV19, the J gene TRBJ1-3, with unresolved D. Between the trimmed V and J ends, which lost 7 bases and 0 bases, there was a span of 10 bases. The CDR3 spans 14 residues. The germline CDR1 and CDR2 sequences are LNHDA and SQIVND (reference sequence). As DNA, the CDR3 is TGTGCCAGTACCCCGTTCGTCTCTGGAAACACCATATATTTT. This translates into CASTPFVSGNTIYF. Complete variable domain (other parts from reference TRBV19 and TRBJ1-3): DGGITQSPKYLFRKEGQNVTLSCEQNLNHDAMYWYRQDPGQGLRLIYYSQIVNDFQKGDIAEGYSVSREKKESFPLTVTSAQKNPTAFYLCASTPFVSGNTIYFGEGSWLTVV.

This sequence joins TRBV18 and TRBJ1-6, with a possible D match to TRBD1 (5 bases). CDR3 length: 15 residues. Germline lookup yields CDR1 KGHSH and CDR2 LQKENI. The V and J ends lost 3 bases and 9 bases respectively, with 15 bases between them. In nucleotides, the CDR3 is TGTGCCAGCTCACCCGGGGGTCAGGGTGGTTCACCCCTCCACTTT. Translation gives CASSPGGQGGSPLHF.

In DNA, the CDR3 is TGTGCCAGCAGCTTAGGTCGGGGGGCGGGAACCTACGAGCAGTACTTC. Its protein product is CASSLGRGAGTYEQYF. The J gene is TRBJ2-7, the V gene TRBV7-9; D possibly corresponds to TRBD2 (7 bases). This CDR3 spans 16 amino acids. V was clipped by 1 base and J by 2 bases, with 15 bases between them. CDR1 is SEHNR and CDR2 is FQNEAQ in the germline V gene (reference sequence).

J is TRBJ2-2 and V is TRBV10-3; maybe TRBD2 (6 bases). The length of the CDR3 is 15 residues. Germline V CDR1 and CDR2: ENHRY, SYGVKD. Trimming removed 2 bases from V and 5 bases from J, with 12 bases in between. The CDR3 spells CAISERLGGTGELFF. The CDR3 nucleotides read TGTGCCATCAGTGAGCGCCTTGGGGGGACCGGGGAGCTGTTTTTT.

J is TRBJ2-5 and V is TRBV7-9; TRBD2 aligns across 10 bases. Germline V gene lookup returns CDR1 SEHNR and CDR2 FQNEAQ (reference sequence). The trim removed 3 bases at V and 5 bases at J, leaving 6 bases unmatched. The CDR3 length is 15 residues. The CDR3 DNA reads TGTGCCAGCAGCTTCCTAGCGGGAGTATGGGAGACCCAGTACTTC. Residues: CASSFLAGVWETQYF.

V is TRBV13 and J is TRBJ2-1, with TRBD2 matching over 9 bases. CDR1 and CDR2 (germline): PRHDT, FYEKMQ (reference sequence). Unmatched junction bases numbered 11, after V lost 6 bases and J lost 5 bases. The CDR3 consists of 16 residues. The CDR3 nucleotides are TGTGCCAGCAGTCGTAGCGGGGGCCTTGGACACAATGAGCAGTTCTTC. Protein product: CASSRSGGLGHNEQFF.

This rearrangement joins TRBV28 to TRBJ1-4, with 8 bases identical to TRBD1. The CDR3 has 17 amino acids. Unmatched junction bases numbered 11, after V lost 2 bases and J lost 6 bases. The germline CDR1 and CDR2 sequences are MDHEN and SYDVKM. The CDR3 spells CASSLTWTGIGDEKLFF. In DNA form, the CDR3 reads TGTGCCAGCAGTTTAACCTGGACAGGGATTGGTGATGAAAAACTGTTTTTT.

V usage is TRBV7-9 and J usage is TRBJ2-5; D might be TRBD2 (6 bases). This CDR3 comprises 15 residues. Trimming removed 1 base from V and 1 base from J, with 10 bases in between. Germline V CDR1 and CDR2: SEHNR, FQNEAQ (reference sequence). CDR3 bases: TGTGCCAGCAGCTTAGTCGGGACTGCCCAAGAGACCCAGTACTTC. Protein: CASSLVGTAQETQYF. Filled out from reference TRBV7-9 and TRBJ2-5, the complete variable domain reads DTGVSQNPRHKITKRGQNVTFRCDPISEHNRLYWYRQTLGQGPEFLTYFQNEAQLEKSRLLSDRFSAERPKGSFSTLEIQRTEQGDSAMYLCASSLVGTAQETQYFGPGTRLLVL.

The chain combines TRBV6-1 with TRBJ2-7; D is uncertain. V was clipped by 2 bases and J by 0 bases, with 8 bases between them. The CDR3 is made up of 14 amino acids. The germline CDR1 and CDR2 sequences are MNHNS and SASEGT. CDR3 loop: CASSESRISYEQYF. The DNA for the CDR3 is TGTGCCAGCAGTGAATCTAGAATCTCCTACGAGCAGTACTTC.

The CDR3 DNA reads as TGTGCCAGCAGATGGACAGGGACAACTAATGAAAAACTGTTTTTT. Translated: CASRWTGTTNEKLFF. This sequence joins TRBV6-5 and TRBJ1-4, with 8 positions matching TRBD1. Per the germline V gene, CDR1 is MNHEY and CDR2 is SVGAGI. Losses at the gene ends were 6 bases for V and 0 bases for J; bases not matched to a gene: 3. The CDR3 runs to 15 residues.

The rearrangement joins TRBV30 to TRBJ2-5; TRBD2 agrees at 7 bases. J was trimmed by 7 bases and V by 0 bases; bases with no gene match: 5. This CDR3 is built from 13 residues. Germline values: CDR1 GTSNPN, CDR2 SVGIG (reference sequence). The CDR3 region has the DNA TGTGCCTGGAGTGTACTGGGCGGGGGGACCCAGTACTTC. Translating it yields CAWSVLGGGTQYF. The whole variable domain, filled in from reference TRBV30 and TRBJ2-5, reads SQTIHQWPATLVQPVGSPLSLECTVEGTSNPNLYWYRQAAGRGLQLLFYSVGIGQISSEVPQNLSASRPQDRQFILSSKKLLLSDSGFYLCAWSVLGGGTQYFGPGTRLLVL.

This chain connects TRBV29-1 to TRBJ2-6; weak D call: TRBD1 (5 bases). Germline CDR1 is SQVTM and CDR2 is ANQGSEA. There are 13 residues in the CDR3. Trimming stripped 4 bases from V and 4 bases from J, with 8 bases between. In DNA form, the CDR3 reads TGCAGCGTTGCAGGGATCGGGGCCAACGTCCTGACTTTC. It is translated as CSVAGIGANVLTF.

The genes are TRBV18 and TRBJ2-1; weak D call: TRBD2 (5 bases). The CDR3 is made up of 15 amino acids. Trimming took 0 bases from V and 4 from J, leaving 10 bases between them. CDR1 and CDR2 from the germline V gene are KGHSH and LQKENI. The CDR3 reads CASSPPGRRYNEQFF. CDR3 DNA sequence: TGTGCCAGCTCACCACCCGGACGGAGGTACAATGAGCAGTTCTTC.

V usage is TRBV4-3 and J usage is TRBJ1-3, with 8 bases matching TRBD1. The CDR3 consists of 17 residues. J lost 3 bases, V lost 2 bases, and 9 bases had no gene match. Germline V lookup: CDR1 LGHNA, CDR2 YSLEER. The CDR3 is CASSQIVDRAGGNTIYF. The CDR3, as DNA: TGCGCCAGCAGCCAAATTGTGGACAGGGCGGGTGGAAACACCATATATTTT.